This TCR beta chain is from a study of blood T cell repertoires in COVID-19. Looking at the study overall: Acute and convalescent COVID-19 samples came from the United States, Italy and Spain.

The CDR3 has 17 amino acids. The V end lost 2 bases, the J end lost 7 bases, and 21 bases lay between the germline ends. Germline V gene data show CDR1 as LNHDA and CDR2 as SQIVND (reference sequence). Authors' methods: How many nucleated cells were present was estimated from reference gene primer amplification. The assay was immunoSEQ multiplex PCR, and TCRdb's table has in-frame clones only and misses some. The V and J calls and the clone size are those of that table, but D and trimming were determined from the DNA. Here the sample spans 140,000 to 150,000 clones, about 82% being singletons. Sequencing was done on a sample of peripheral blood. The chain combines TRBV19 with TRBJ1-3; D might be TRBD1 (6 bases). The clonotype originates from a woman aged 40 to 50 with active or convalescent COVID-19. The CDR3 spells CASSIPPTGRRRNTIYF. The DNA of the CDR3 is TGTGCCAGTAGTATACCCCCGACAGGCCGGCGAAGGAACACCATATATTTT.